This T cell receptor (beta chain) was found in a study of T cells after posttransplantation cyclophosphamide. Study-wide results and limits: Recipient CMV seropositivity and CMV reactivation strongly tracked TRB clonality. Tissue-infiltrating T cells from skin or gut overlapped little with blood T cells. Later post-transplant blood repertoires were often dominated by donor CD8+ memory clones.

Busulfan-fludarabine conditioning, marrow transplant, and cyclophosphamide on days +3 and +4 were administered. This clone was counted only a few times. Its antigen remains unknown. Method: immunoSEQ multiplex PCR; TCRdb's copy keeps in-frame clones and lacks some. Among some 11,000 clones listed, 2% to 2.5% were seen once. V was pared by 8 bases and J by 4 bases, with 10 bases of the junction left unmatched. Looked up from germline, CDR1 is LGHNA and CDR2 is YNFKEQ. This CDR3 region has 16 residues. The source material was PBMCs, sampled after allogeneic stem cell transplant with posttransplant cyclophosphamide. The sequence was obtained from a male patient aged 25-45 years who received an allogeneic stem cell transplant from a related donor, was CMV-positive, and had no GVHD. These T cells may partly come from the graft donor. The chain is built from TRBV4-2 and TRBJ2-1; TRBD2 agrees at 11 bases. This CDR3 is CASLSSRTSGYNEQFF. The CDR3 DNA reads as TGTGCCAGCTTGAGTTCTCGGACTAGCGGGTACAATGAGCAGTTCTTC.